What follows is one T cell receptor beta chain and its context. As yet, its antigen is unknown. Germline CDR1 SGHTA, CDR2 FQGTGA. V lost 5 bases and J 10 bases, leaving 12 bases between the germline ends. This CDR3 comprises 12 residues. The data belong to a study of CD4 T cells in relation to SARS-CoV-2 and coronaviruses. Broader study findings: Compared with monoreactive clones, crossreactive clones showed significantly weaker SARS-CoV-2 expansion.

The unexposed donors gave CD4+ T cells in about 2010-2019, prior to COVID-19. The cells were cultured for approximately ten days before CD4+ T cells were isolated. Sequencing was performed with immunoSEQ multiplex PCR; in TCRdb, only in-frame clones are kept and a portion is missing. The table has around 24,000 clones, roughly 80% seen once. The chain joins TRBV7-3 to TRBJ2-1, with a weak D call TRBD2 (6 bases). The sequence came from a human donor in good health. Sequencing used CD4+ T cells from PBMCs, cultured in vitro. The CDR3 is CASSTSAGEQFF. The CDR3 DNA sequence: TGTGCCAGCAGCACCTCGGCGGGGGAGCAGTTCTTC. The entire variable domain, with the rest obtained from reference TRBV7-3 and TRBJ2-1, is as follows: GAGVSQTPSNKVTEKGKYVELRCDPISGHTALYWYRQSLGQGPEFLIYFQGTGAADDSGLPNDRFFAVRPEGSVSTLKIQRTERGDSAVYLCASSTSAGEQFFGPGTRLTVL.